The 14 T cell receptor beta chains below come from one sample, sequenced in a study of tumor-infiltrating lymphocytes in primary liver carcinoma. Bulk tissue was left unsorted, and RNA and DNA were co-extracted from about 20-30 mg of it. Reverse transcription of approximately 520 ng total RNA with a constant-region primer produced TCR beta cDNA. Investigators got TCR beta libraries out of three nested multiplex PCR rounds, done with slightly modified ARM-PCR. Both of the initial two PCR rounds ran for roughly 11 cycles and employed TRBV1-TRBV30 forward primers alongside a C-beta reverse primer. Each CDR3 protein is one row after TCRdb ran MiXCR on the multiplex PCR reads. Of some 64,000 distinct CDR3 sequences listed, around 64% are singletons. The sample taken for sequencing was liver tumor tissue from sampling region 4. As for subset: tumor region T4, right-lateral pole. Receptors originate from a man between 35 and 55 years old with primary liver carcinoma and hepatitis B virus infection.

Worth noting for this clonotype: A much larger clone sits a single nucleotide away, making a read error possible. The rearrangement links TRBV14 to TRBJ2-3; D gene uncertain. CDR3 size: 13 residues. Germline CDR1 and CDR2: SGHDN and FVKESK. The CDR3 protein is CASSLRSSDRQYF. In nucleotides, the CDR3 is TGTGCCAGCAGCCTCAGGAGTTCAGATAGGCAGTATTTT.

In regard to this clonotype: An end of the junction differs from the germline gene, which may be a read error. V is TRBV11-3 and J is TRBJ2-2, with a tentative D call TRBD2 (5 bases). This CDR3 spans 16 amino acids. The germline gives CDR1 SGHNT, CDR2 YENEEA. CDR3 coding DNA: TGCGCCAGCAGCAAAGCGCGACTGGTGAACACCGGGGAGCTGTTATTT. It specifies CASSKARLVNTGELLF.

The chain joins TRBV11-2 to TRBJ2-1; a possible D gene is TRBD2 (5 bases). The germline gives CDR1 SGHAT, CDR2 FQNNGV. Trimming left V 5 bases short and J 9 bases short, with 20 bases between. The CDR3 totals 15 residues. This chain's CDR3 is CASSPWREGLGEQFF. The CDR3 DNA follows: TGTGCCAGCAGCCCCTGGCGTGAGGGATTGGGTGAGCAGTTCTTC.

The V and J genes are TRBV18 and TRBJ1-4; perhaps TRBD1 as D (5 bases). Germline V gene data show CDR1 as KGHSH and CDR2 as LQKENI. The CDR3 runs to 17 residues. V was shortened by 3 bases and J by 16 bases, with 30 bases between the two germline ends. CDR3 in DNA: TGTGCCAGCTCACCGACCTGGGACGGAAAAAATAATGAAAAGCCGTTTTTT. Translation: CASSPTWDGKNNEKPFF. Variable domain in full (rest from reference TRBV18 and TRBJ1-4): NAGVMQNPRHLVRRRGQEARLRCSPMKGHSHVYWYRQLPEEGLKFMVYLQKENIIDESGMPKERFSAEFPKEGPSILRIQQVVRGDSAAYFCASSPTWDGKNNEKPFFGSGTQLSVL.

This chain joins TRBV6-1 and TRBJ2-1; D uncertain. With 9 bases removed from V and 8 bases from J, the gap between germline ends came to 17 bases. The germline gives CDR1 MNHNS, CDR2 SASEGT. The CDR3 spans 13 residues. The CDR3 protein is CASMLNQHYEQFF. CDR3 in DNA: TGTGCCAGTATGCTAAATCAACACTATGAGCAGTTCTTC.

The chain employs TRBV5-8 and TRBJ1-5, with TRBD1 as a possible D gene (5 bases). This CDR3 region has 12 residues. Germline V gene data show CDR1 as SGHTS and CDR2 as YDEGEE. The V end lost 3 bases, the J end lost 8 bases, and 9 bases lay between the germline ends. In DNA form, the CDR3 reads TGTGCCAGCAGCTGGGGGATGGAGCCCCAGCATTTT. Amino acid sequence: CASSWGMEPQHF.

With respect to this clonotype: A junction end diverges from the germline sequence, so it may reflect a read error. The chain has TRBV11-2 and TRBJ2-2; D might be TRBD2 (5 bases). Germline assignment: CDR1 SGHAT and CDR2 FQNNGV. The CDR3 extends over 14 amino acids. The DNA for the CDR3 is TGTGCCAGCGCGGGTCTATTGAACACCAGGGAGCTGTTTTTT. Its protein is CASAGLLNTRELFF. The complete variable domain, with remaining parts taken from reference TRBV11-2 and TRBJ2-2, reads EAGVAQSPRYKIIEKRQSVAFWCNPISGHATLYWYQQILGQGPKLLIQFQNNGVVDDSQLPKDRFSAERLKGVDSTLKIQPAKLEDSAVYLCASAGLLNTRELFFGEGSRLTVL.

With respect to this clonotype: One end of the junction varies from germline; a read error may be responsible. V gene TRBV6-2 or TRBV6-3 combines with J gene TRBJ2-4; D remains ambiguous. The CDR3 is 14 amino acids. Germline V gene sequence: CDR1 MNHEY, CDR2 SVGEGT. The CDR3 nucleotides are TGTGCCAGCAGTTTGGAAATAGCCAAAAACATCCAGTACTTC. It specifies CASSLEIAKNIQYF.

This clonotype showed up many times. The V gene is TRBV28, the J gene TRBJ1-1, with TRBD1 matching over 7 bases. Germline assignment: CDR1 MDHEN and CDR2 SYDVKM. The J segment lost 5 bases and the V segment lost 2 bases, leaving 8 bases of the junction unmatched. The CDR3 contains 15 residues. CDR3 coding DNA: TGTGCCAGCAGTTTAGAGACAGGGAGCGGTACTGAAGCTTTCTTT. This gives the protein CASSLETGSGTEAFF.

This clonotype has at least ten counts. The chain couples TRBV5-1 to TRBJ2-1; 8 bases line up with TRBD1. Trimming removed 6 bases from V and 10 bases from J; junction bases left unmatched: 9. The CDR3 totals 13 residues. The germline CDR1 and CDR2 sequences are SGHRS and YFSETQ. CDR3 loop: CASNIQGAGEQFF. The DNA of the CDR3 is TGCGCCAGCAACATCCAGGGGGCGGGGGAGCAGTTCTTC.

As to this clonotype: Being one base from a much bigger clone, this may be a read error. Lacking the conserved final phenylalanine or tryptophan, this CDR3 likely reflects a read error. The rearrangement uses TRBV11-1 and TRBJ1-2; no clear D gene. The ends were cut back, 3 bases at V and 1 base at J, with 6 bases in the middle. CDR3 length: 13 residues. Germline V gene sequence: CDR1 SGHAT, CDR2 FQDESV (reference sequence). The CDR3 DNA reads TGTGCCAGCAGCTTGGTCCATAACTATGGCTACACCTTA. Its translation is CASSLVHNYGYTL.

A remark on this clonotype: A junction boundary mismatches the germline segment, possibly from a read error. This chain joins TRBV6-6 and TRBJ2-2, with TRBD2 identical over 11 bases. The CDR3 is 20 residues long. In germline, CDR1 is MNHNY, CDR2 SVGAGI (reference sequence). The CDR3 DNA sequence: TGTGCCAGCAGTCCGCTCGTGGGACTAGCGGAACCAACGAACATCGGGGAGCTGTTTTTT. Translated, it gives CASSPLVGLAEPTNIGELFF.

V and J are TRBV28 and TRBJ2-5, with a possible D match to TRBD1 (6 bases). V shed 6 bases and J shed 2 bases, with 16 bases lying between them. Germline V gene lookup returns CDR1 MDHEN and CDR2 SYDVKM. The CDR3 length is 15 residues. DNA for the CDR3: TGTGCCAGCAGCATAAACGGCAGGGGACAAGAGACCCAGTACTTC. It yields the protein CASSINGRGQETQYF.

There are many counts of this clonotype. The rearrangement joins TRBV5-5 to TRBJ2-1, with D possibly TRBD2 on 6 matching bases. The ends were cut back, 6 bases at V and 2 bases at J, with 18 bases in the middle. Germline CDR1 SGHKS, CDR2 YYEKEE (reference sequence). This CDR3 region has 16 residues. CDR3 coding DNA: TGTGCCAGCATCAGGGATGGGGAGGACACCTACAATGAGCAGTTCTTC. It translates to CASIRDGEDTYNEQFF.